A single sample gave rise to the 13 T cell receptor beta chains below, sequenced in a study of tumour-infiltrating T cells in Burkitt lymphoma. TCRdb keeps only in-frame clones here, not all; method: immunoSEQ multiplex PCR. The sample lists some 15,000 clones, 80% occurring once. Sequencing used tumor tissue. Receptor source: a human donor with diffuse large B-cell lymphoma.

CDR3 DNA sequence: TGTGCCAGCACCACCGGCCTCCGGGGTGGCTACACCTTC. Translated: CASTTGLRGGYTF. The chain couples TRBV6-5 to TRBJ1-2, with D unresolved. The CDR3 has 13 residues. Germline loops: CDR1 MNHEY, CDR2 SVGAGI. The V and J ends lost 7 bases and 7 bases respectively, with 16 bases between them.

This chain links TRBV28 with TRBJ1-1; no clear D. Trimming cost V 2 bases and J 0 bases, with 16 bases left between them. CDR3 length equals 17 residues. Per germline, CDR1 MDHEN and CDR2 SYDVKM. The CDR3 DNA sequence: TGTGCCAGCAGTTTAGACCCGGATAATATAGTGAACACTGAAGCTTTCTTT. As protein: CASSLDPDNIVNTEAFF.

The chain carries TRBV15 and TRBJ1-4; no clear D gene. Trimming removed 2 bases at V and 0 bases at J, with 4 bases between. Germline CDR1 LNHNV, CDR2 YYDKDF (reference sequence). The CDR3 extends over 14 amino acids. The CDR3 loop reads CATSRRATNEKLFF. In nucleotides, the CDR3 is TGTGCCACCAGCAGACGAGCAACTAATGAAAAACTGTTTTTT.

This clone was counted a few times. CDR3 DNA: TGTGCCAGCAGTTTAGGGGGCAACTATGGCTACACCTTC. The encoded protein is CASSLGGNYGYTF. This chain uses TRBV27 with TRBJ1-2, with D perhaps TRBD1 (6 bases). The germline CDR1 and CDR2 sequences are MNHEY and SMNVEV (reference sequence). V shed 2 bases and J shed 2 bases, with 6 bases lying between them. This CDR3 is built from 13 residues.

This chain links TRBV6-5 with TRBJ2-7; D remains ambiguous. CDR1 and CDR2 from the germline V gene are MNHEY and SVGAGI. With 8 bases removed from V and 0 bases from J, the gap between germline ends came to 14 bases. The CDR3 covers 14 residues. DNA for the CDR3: TGTGCCAGCGGCCCCCCTAGGAGCTCCTACGAGCAGTACTTC. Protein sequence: CASGPPRSSYEQYF.

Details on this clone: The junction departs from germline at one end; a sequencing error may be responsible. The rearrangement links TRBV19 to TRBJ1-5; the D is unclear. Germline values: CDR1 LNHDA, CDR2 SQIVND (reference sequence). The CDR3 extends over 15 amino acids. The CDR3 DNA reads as TGTGCCAGTAGTATCGTGGGGTTTGGCAATCAGTCCCAGCATTTT. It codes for CASSIVGFGNQSQHF.

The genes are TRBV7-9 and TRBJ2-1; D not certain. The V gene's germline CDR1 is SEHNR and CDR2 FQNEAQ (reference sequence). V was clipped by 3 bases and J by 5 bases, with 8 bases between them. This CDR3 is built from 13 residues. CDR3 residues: CASSFGGNNEQFF. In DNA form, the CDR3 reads TGTGCCAGCAGCTTCGGTGGGAACAATGAGCAGTTCTTC.

This CDR3 is CASSLQGSGANVLTF. The CDR3 nucleotides are TGTGCCAGCAGTTTACAGGGCTCTGGGGCCAACGTCCTGACTTTC. The J gene is TRBJ2-6, the V gene TRBV5-5; TRBD1 might be the D (6 bases). Trimming left V 5 bases short and J 0 bases short, with 9 bases between. The germline gives CDR1 SGHKS, CDR2 YYEKEE (reference sequence). The CDR3 length is 15 residues.

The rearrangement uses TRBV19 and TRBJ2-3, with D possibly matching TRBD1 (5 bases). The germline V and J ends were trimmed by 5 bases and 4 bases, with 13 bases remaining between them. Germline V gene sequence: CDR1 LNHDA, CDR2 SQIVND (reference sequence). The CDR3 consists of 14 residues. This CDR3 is CASSAQARADTQYF. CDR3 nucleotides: TGTGCCAGTAGTGCACAGGCTAGGGCAGATACGCAGTATTTT.

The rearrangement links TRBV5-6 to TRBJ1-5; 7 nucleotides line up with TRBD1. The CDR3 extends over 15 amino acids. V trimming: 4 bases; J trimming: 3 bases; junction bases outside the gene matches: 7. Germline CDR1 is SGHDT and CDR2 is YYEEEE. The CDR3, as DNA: TGTGCCAGCAGCCACCGGGACAGCTCCAATCAGCCCCAGCATTTT. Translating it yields CASSHRDSSNQPQHF.

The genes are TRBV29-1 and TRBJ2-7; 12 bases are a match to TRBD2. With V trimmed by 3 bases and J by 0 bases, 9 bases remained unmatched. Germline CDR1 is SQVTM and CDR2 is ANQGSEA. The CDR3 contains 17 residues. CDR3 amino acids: CSVELLGLAGTSYEQYF. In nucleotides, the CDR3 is TGCAGCGTTGAGCTCCTCGGACTAGCGGGAACCTCCTACGAGCAGTACTTC.

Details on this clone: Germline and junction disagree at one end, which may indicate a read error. This CDR3 is CAISDRAERAGDTQYF. CDR3 DNA: TGTGCCATCAGTGACCGGGCCGAAAGGGCCGGGGATACACAGTATTTT. The chain combines TRBV10-3 with TRBJ2-3; TRBD2 is a possible D gene (5 bases). Germline lookup yields CDR1 ENHRY and CDR2 SYGVKD. This CDR3 spans 16 amino acids.

In nucleotides, the CDR3 is TGTGCCAGCAGCCCAGTCAGGGGGGGGTACGAGCAGTACTTC. This codes for CASSPVRGGYEQYF. The genes are TRBV13 and TRBJ2-7; D might be TRBD1 or TRBD2, each matching 7 bases. Germline CDR1 and CDR2: PRHDT and FYEKMQ (reference sequence). V lost 5 bases, J lost 4 bases, and 15 bases lay in between. The CDR3 has 14 amino acids.